The 24 T cell receptor beta chains reported below all come from one sample, sequenced in a study of cytomegalovirus exposure and HLA in healthy donors. Both 60 Vbeta primers and 13 Jbeta primers went into the PCR. Method: immunoSEQ multiplex PCR; TCRdb's copy keeps in-frame clones and lacks some. Of about 77,000 clones in the sample, around 78% are singletons; the top ten hold roughly 1.7%. Sequenced material: PBMCs. The source of these receptors is a man in his forties or fifties in good health and CMV-seronegative.

This clone was recorded a few times. The V call is TRBV2, the J call TRBJ1-1; D uncertain. Germline values: CDR1 SNHLY, CDR2 FYNNEI. Trimming removed 8 bases at V and 0 bases at J, with 10 bases between. This CDR3 has 13 residues. The CDR3 nucleotides are TGTGCCAGCGAATCCGGGATGAACACTGAAGCTTTCTTT. It is translated as CASESGMNTEAFF.

This chain connects TRBV5-1 to TRBJ2-5; 11 bases fit TRBD2. The closer fit of TRBJ2-7 to the DNA end suggests the J call may be wrong. The CDR3 has 17 amino acids. CDR1 SGHRS and CDR2 YFSETQ come from the germline V gene. The CDR3 spells CASSLGSGTSGTYEQYF. The CDR3 coding sequence is TGCGCCAGCAGCTTGGGTTCCGGGACTAGCGGCACCTACGAGCAGTACTTC.

In regard to this clone: The junction departs from germline at one end; a sequencing error may be responsible. The chain recombines TRBV5-1 with TRBJ1-5, with D possibly TRBD1 on 6 matching bases. The CDR3 length is 16 residues. CDR1 is SGHRS, CDR2 YFSETQ, per germline. DNA of the CDR3: TGCGCCAACAGCTTGGGGGGGCAACTGGGCAATCAGCCCCAGCATTTT. Its translation is CANSLGGQLGNQPQHF.

The CDR3 region has the DNA TGTGCCACCAGCGGCCCCCGGGGAGCCGGCGGGGAGCTGTTTTTT. Encoded protein: CATSGPRGAGGELFF. The gene calls are TRBV15 and TRBJ2-2; weak D call: TRBD2 (5 bases). V lost 5 bases, J lost 7 bases, and 17 bases lay in between. CDR1 and CDR2 (germline): LNHNV, YYDKDF (reference sequence). The CDR3 contains 15 residues.

The chain employs TRBV30 and TRBJ1-2, with unresolved D. CDR3 length equals 12 residues. V was cut by 0 bases and J by 8 bases, with 10 bases left in between. The germline V gene has CDR1 GTSNPN and CDR2 SVGIG (reference sequence). CDR3 amino acids: CAWSVRGYGYTF. The CDR3 DNA sequence: TGTGCCTGGAGTGTACGAGGGTACGGCTACACCTTC.

The V call is TRBV2, the J call TRBJ1-5; no definite D call. Trimming pared 4 bases from V and 0 bases from J, leaving 7 bases between. Germline CDR1 reads SNHLY; CDR2 reads FYNNEI. The CDR3 loop spans 14 amino acids. The CDR3 spells CASSGQDSNQPQHF. The CDR3 nucleotides read TGTGCCAGCAGTGGTCAGGATAGCAATCAGCCCCAGCATTTT. Full variable domain (outside the CDR3, taken from reference TRBV2 and TRBJ1-5): EPEVTQTPSHQVTQMGQEVILRCVPISNHLYFYWYRQILGQKVEFLVSFYNNEISEKSEIFDDQFSVERPDGSNFTLKIRSTKLEDSAMYFCASSGQDSNQPQHFGDGTRLSIL.

This chain connects TRBV6-5 to TRBJ1-2; 8 bases match TRBD1. The CDR3 runs to 15 residues. Trimming at V came to 0 bases and at J to 5 bases, leaving 5 bases not matched to a gene. Per the germline V gene, CDR1 is MNHEY and CDR2 is SVGAGI. This chain's CDR3 is CASSYSLDRAYGYTF. The DNA of the CDR3 is TGTGCCAGCAGTTACTCCTTGGACAGGGCATATGGCTACACCTTC.

This chain links TRBV5-1 with TRBJ2-3; D perhaps matches TRBD2 (6 bases). Trimming took off 10 bases at V and 3 bases at J, with 21 bases between the two ends. The CDR3 spans 15 residues. The germline gives CDR1 SGHRS, CDR2 YFSETQ. The CDR3 DNA follows: TGCGCCTGCTCCCGTCTAGGGGAGGTTACAGATACGCAGTATTTT. It is translated as CACSRLGEVTDTQYF.

This rearrangement joins TRBV19 to TRBJ2-1; D is uncertain. The CDR3 has 13 amino acids. V lost 8 bases to trimming and J lost 7 bases, with 15 bases between them. Germline loops: CDR1 LNHDA, CDR2 SQIVND (reference sequence). The CDR3 region has the DNA TGTGCCAGTTCAGAGAGGTTGACGAATGAGCAGTTCTTC. Protein sequence: CASSERLTNEQFF.

The chain combines TRBV2 with TRBJ1-1; 7 positions agree with TRBD1. The junction had 13 bases not matched to a gene; V was cut back by 11 bases and J by 1 base. The CDR3 is 15 residues long. Germline V gene data show CDR1 as SNHLY and CDR2 as FYNNEI. The CDR3 nucleotides read TGTGCCTCCGACCCTTCAGGGACAGCGAACACTGAAGCTTTCTTT. This codes for CASDPSGTANTEAFF.

A single count supports this clone. CDR3 DNA: TGTGCCAGCAGCCGGGGTACCTATGGCTACACCTTC. This translates into CASSRGTYGYTF. The V call is TRBV28, the J call TRBJ1-2; D call uncertain. CDR3 size: 12 residues. Trimming took 6 bases from V and 4 from J, leaving 9 bases between them. Germline assignment: CDR1 MDHEN and CDR2 SYDVKM.

The chain recombines TRBV19 with TRBJ2-7; 9 bases map to TRBD2. Germline V lookup: CDR1 LNHDA, CDR2 SQIVND (reference sequence). V lost 7 bases, J lost 5 bases, and 12 bases stayed unmatched. This CDR3 comprises 15 residues. CDR3 protein: CASKLSGRSGNEQYF. In nucleotides, the CDR3 is TGTGCCAGTAAACTTAGCGGGAGATCGGGGAACGAGCAGTACTTC.

The rearrangement uses TRBV18 and TRBJ2-3, with 7 bases lining up with TRBD2. The CDR3 contains 15 residues. Germline V gene lookup returns CDR1 KGHSH and CDR2 LQKENI. Germline trimming cut 4 bases from V and 1 base from J; bases unmatched to any gene: 5. CDR3 sequence: CASSRWAGGTDTQYF. In DNA, the CDR3 is TGTGCCAGCTCACGTTGGGCGGGAGGCACAGATACGCAGTATTTT.

This sequence joins TRBV4-2 and TRBJ2-1; no definite D call. CDR3 length: 13 residues. V lost 4 bases and J 9 bases, leaving 13 bases between the germline ends. Germline V gene data show CDR1 as LGHNA and CDR2 as YNFKEQ. CDR3 coding DNA: TGTGCCAGCAGCCGACAATCTTTCGGTGAGCAGTTCTTC. It codes for CASSRQSFGEQFF.

This clone was counted once. V gene TRBV2 combines with J gene TRBJ1-1; D is ambiguous. V was pared by 0 bases and J by 7 bases, with 9 bases between. Per the germline V gene, CDR1 is SNHLY and CDR2 is FYNNEI. The CDR3 is made up of 13 amino acids. The CDR3 DNA sequence: TGTGCCAGCAGTGAAGCGCGGGGAAATGAAGCTTTCTTT. Translated: CASSEARGNEAFF.

The chain is built from TRBV29-1 and TRBJ1-1; D remains ambiguous. CDR1 is SQVTM and CDR2 is ANQGSEA in the germline V gene. The V gene lost 7 bases and the J gene lost 1 base, with 4 bases spanning the gap. The CDR3 consists of 10 residues. CDR3 bases: TGCAGCGCGGGGAACACTGAAGCTTTCTTT. This codes for CSAGNTEAFF.

V usage is TRBV9 and J usage is TRBJ2-2; 7 bases align to TRBD1. The CDR3 is made up of 15 amino acids. CDR1 is SGDLS, CDR2 YYNGEE, per germline. J gave up 6 bases and V 0 bases, and 5 bases lay outside the gene matches. Written as DNA, the CDR3 is TGTGCCAGCAGCGTAGAGGGGGCCCAGCCCGGGGAGCTGTTTTTT. Residues: CASSVEGAQPGELFF.

V and J are TRBV2 and TRBJ2-2, with 7 bases aligning to TRBD1. The CDR3 has 18 residues. V was pared by 7 bases and J by 4 bases, with 18 bases of the junction left unmatched. Germline loops: CDR1 SNHLY, CDR2 FYNNEI. CDR3: CASIQRATGAVGTGELFF. The DNA of the CDR3 is TGTGCCAGCATCCAAAGGGCCACAGGGGCGGTTGGCACCGGGGAGCTGTTTTTT.

The V gene is TRBV27, the J gene TRBJ2-3, with 7 bases matching TRBD2. The V segment lost 8 bases and the J segment 3 bases; nucleotides outside the gene matches: 11. Germline CDR1 is MNHEY and CDR2 is SMNVEV (reference sequence). This CDR3 comprises 15 residues. The CDR3 loop reads CASWGLRTGTDTQYF. For the CDR3, the DNA is TGTGCCAGCTGGGGACTAAGAACCGGGACAGATACGCAGTATTTT.

V and J are TRBV18 and TRBJ2-7; 7 nucleotides align to TRBD2. The V segment lost 3 bases and the J segment 3 bases; nucleotides outside the gene matches: 5. Germline V gene data show CDR1 as KGHSH and CDR2 as LQKENI. The CDR3 spans 14 residues. In DNA, the CDR3 is TGTGCCAGCTCACCGGGGGGGGGATTCTACGAGCAGTACTTC. As protein: CASSPGGGFYEQYF.

V is TRBV6-5 and J is TRBJ1-1, with unresolved D. Germline V lookup: CDR1 MNHEY, CDR2 SVGAGI. CDR3 size: 15 residues. Trimming stripped 5 bases from V and 0 bases from J, with 13 bases between. In DNA, the CDR3 is TGTGCCAGCAGTACTGGGCTTAACCTGAACACTGAAGCTTTCTTT. Its translation is CASSTGLNLNTEAFF.

The chain couples TRBV2 to TRBJ1-5; the D gene is possibly TRBD1 (6 bases). The germline V and J ends were trimmed by 6 bases and 5 bases, with 11 bases remaining between them. The germline gives CDR1 SNHLY, CDR2 FYNNEI. This CDR3 region has 13 residues. CDR3 residues: CASRQGNDQPQHF. The CDR3 DNA follows: TGTGCCAGCAGGCAGGGGAACGATCAGCCCCAGCATTTT.

This chain joins TRBV5-1 and TRBJ2-1; 8 bases align to TRBD1. The CDR3 sequence is 15 residues long. The V segment lost 0 bases and the J segment 8 bases; nucleotides outside the gene matches: 7. The germline V gene encodes CDR1 SGHRS and CDR2 YFSETQ. The CDR3 loop reads CASSLGRGRGDEQFF. As DNA, the CDR3 is TGCGCCAGCAGCTTGGGCAGGGGGCGCGGAGATGAGCAGTTCTTC.

The chain links TRBV6-5 to TRBJ2-1, with 7 bases that match TRBD2. Per germline, CDR1 MNHEY and CDR2 SVGAGI. The CDR3 sequence is 15 residues long. With V trimmed by 4 bases and J by 8 bases, 11 bases remained unmatched. CDR3 nucleotides: TGTGCCAGCAGTTCCCGGACTAGTCATATCTATGAGCAGTTCTTC. Translated: CASSSRTSHIYEQFF.